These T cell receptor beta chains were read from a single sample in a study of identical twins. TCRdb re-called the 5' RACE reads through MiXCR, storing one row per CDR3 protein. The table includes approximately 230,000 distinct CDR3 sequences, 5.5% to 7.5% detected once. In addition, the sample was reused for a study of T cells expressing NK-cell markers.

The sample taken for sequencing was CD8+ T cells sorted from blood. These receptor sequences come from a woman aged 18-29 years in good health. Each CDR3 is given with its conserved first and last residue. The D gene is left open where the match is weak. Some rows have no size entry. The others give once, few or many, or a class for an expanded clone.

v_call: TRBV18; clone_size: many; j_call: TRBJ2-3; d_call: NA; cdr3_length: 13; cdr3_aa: CASSPTGTDTQYF; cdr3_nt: TGTGCCAGCTCACCAACAGGCACAGATACGCAGTATTTT
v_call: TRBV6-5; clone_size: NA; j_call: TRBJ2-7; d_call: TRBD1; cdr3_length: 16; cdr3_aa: CASSYSGGTSSYEQYF; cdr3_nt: TGTGCCAGCAGTTATTCAGGGGGCACAAGCTCCTACGAGCAGTACTTC
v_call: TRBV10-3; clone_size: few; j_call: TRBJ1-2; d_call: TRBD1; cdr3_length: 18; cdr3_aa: CAISATSDRGVGSHGYTF; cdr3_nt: TGTGCCATCAGTGCCACCTCGGACAGGGGGGTCGGTTCGCATGGCTACACCTTC
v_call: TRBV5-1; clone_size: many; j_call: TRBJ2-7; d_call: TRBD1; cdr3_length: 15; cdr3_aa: CASSRQGTTIYEQYF; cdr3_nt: TGCGCCAGCAGCAGACAGGGGACGACCATCTACGAGCAGTACTTC
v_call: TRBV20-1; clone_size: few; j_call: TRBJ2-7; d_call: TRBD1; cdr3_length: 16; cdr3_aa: CSARPPRDRDDYEQYF; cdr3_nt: TGCAGTGCTAGACCCCCCCGGGACAGGGACGACTACGAGCAGTACTTC
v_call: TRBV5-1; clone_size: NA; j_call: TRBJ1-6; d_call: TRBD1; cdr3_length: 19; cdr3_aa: CASSVRGPDPQNYNSPLHF; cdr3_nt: TGCGCCAGCAGCGTAAGGGGGCCCGACCCCCAAAACTATAATTCACCCCTCCACTTT
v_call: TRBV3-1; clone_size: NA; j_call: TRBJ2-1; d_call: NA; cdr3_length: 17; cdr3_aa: CACSQEVPWGPGSEQFF; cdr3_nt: TGTGCCTGCAGCCAGGAGGTACCGTGGGGGCCTGGTAGTGAGCAGTTCTTC
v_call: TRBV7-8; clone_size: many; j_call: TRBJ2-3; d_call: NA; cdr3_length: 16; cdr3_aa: CASSLRTGGGTDTQYF; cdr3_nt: TGTGCCAGCAGCTTAAGAACTGGGGGCGGGACAGATACGCAGTATTTT
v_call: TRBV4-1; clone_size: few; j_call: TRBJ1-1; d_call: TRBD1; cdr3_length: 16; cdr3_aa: CASSQGQGIMNTEAFF; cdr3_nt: TGCGCCAGCAGCCAGGGACAGGGAATAATGAACACTGAAGCTTTCTTT
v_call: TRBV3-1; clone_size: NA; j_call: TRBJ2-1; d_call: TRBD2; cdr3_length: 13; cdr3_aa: CASSPRGGGAWFF; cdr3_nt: TGTGCCAGCAGCCCCCGGGGCGGGGGGGCTTGGTTCTTC
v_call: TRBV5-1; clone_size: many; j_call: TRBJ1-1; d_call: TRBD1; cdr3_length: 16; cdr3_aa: CASSWPGQGAGTEAFF; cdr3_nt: TGCGCCAGCAGCTGGCCGGGACAGGGAGCAGGCACTGAAGCTTTCTTT
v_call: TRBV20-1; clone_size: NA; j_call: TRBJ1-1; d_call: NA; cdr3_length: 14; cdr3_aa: CSAREGVVNTEAFF; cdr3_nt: TGCAGTGCTAGAGAAGGGGTGGTCAACACTGAAGCTTTCTTT
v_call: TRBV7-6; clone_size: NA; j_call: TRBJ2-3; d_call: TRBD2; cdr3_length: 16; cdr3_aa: CASSSIAGGLTDTQYF; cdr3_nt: TGTGCCAGCAGCTCCATAGCGGGGGGCCTCACAGATACGCAGTATTTT
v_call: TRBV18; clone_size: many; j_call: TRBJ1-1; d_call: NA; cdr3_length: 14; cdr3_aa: CASSFTDYATEAFF; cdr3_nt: TGTGCCAGCTCATTCACGGACTACGCCACTGAAGCTTTCTTT
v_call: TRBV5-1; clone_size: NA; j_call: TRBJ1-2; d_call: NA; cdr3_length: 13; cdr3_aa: CASSLEANYGYTF; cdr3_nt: TGCGCCAGCAGCTTGGAAGCTAACTATGGCTACACCTTC
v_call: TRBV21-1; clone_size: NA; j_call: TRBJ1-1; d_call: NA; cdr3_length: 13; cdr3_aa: CASSKLKGGEAFF; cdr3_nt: TGTGCCAGCAGCAAATTAAAGGGAGGTGAAGCTTTCTTT
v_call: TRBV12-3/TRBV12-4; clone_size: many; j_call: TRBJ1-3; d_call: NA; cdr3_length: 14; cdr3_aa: CASSLKGAGNTIYF; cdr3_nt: TGTGCCAGCAGTTTAAAGGGTGCTGGAAACACCATATATTTT
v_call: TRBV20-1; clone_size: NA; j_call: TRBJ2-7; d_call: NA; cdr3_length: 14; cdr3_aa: CSARDEGQGYEQYF; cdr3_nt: TGCAGTGCTAGAGACGAAGGGCAGGGATACGAGCAGTACTTC
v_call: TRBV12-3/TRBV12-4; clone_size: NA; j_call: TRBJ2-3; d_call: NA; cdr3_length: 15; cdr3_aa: CASNTLGESTDTQYF; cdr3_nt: TGTGCCAGCAACACCTTAGGGGAAAGCACAGATACGCAGTATTTT
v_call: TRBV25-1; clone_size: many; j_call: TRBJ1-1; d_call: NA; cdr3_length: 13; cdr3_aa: CASSDGGNTEAFF; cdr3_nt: TGTGCCAGCAGTGACGGGGGGAACACTGAAGCTTTCTTT
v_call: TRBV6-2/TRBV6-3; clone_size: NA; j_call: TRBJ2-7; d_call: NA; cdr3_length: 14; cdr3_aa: CASSYVGGIYEQYF; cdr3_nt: TGTGCCAGCAGTTACGTGGGGGGAATCTACGAGCAGTACTTC
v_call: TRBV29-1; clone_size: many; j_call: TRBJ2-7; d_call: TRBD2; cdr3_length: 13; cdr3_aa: CSGRPSGSYEQYF; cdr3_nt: TGCAGCGGGCGGCCTAGCGGCTCCTACGAGCAGTACTTC